The 5 T cell receptor beta chains in this list originate from one sample, sequenced in a study of tumor-infiltrating lymphocytes in primary liver carcinoma. The blood RNA (from unsorted whole blood) was obtained, and germline DNA was also extracted. Priming with a constant-region primer yielded TCR beta cDNA from 450 to 600 ng total RNA. Sequencing libraries for TCR beta derived from three nested multiplex PCR rounds that used slightly modified ARM-PCR. It was with TRBV1-TRBV30 forward primers and a C-beta reverse primer that the first two PCR rounds were run, at 10 to 11 cycles each. Each CDR3 protein is one row after TCRdb ran MiXCR on the multiplex PCR reads. This table holds just over 300,000 distinct CDR3 sequences, around 50% found once. The sequencing sample was made of peripheral blood. The receptors shown here come from a woman in her twenties or thirties with primary liver carcinoma and hepatitis B virus infection.

This clonotype was detected only once. This may be a read error, as it is one base from a much larger clone. The chain uses TRBV13 and TRBJ1-4; D is undetermined. This CDR3 has 13 amino acids. Germline V gene sequence: CDR1 PRHDT, CDR2 FYEKMQ (reference sequence). The CDR3 nucleotides are TGTGCCAGCACAATCGGAACTAATGAAAAAGTGTTTTTT. It is translated as CASTIGTNEKVFF.

The V gene is TRBV13, the J gene TRBJ1-1; the D is unclear. CDR1 is PRHDT and CDR2 is FYEKMQ in the germline V gene (reference sequence). V lost 4 bases, J lost 3 bases, and 12 bases lay in between. CDR3 length: 14 amino acids. Here the CDR3 reads CASSSVTGDTEAFF. The CDR3 region has the DNA TGTGCCAGCAGCTCAGTAACTGGAGACACTGAAGCTTTCTTT.

This clonotype was seen a handful of times. The chain has TRBV14 and TRBJ2-5, with TRBD2 as a possible D gene (5 bases). Germline V gene lookup returns CDR1 SGHDN and CDR2 FVKESK. V was clipped by 0 bases and J by 2 bases, with 10 bases between them. CDR3 length equals 15 residues. The CDR3 DNA sequence: TGTGCCAGCAGCCAAGATAAGAGGGATCAAGAGACCCAGTACTTC. Translating it yields CASSQDKRDQETQYF.

Remarks on this clonotype: Sequence at one end of the junction differs from germline and may be a read error. The chain recombines TRBV7-8 with TRBJ2-1; no firm D call. The length of the CDR3 is 14 residues. Germline CDR1 is SGHVS and CDR2 is FQNEAQ. DNA of the CDR3: TGTGTCAGCAGCTTACTGGCCTCCTACAATGAGCAGTTCTTC. This codes for CVSSLLASYNEQFF.

This clonotype was seen just once. The V gene is TRBV11-2, the J gene TRBJ2-1; 8 bases match TRBD2. Trimming removed 4 bases from V and 8 bases from J; junction bases left unmatched: 10. Per the germline V gene, CDR1 is SGHAT and CDR2 is FQNNGV. This CDR3 is 15 amino acids long. The CDR3 here is CASSSQAGDEYEQFF. The CDR3 nucleotides are TGTGCCAGCAGCTCCCAAGCGGGAGACGAATATGAGCAGTTCTTC. Full variable domain (outside the CDR3, taken from reference TRBV11-2 and TRBJ2-1): EAGVAQSPRYKIIEKRQSVAFWCNPISGHATLYWYQQILGQGPKLLIQFQNNGVVDDSQLPKDRFSAERLKGVDSTLKIQPAKLEDSAVYLCASSSQAGDEYEQFFGPGTRLTVL.